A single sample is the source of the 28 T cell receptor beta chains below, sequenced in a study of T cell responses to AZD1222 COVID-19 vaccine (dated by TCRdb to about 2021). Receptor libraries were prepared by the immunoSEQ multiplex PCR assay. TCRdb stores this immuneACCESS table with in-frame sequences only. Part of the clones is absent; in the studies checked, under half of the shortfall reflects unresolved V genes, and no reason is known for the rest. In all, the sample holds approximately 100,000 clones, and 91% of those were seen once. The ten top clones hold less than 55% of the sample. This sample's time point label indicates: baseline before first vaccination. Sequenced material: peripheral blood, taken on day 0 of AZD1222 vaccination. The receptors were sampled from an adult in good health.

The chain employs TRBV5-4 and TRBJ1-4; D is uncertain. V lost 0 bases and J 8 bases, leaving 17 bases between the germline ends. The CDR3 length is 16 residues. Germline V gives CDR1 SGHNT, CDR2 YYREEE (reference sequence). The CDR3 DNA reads TGTGCCAGCAGCTTGGACGGGATAACCGTTATCGAAAAACTGTTTTTT. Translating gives CASSLDGITVIEKLFF. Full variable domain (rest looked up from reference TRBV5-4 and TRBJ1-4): ETGVTQSPTHLIKTRGQQVTLRCSSQSGHNTVSWYQQALGQGPQFIFQYYREEENGRGNFPPRFSGLQFPNYSSELNVNALELDDSALYLCASSLDGITVIEKLFFGSGTQLSVL.

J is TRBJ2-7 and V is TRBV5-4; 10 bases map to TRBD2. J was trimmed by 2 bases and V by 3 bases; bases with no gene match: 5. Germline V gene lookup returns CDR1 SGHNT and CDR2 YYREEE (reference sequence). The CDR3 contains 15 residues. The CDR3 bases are TGTGCCAGCAGCTACCCCCTAGCGGGAGCCTACGAGCAGTACTTC. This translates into CASSYPLAGAYEQYF.

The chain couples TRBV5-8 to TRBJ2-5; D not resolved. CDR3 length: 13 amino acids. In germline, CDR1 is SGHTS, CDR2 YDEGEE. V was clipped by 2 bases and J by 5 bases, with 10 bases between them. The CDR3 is CASSFTMVETQYF. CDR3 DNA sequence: TGTGCCAGCAGCTTCACGATGGTTGAGACCCAGTACTTC.

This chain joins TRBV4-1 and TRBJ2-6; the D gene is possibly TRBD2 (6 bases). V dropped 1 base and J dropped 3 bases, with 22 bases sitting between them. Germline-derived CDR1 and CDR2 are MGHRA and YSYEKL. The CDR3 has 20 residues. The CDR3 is CASSQGVLRASVVGANVLTF. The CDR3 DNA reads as TGCGCCAGCAGCCAAGGGGTTTTGAGGGCTAGCGTAGTTGGGGCCAACGTCCTGACTTTC.

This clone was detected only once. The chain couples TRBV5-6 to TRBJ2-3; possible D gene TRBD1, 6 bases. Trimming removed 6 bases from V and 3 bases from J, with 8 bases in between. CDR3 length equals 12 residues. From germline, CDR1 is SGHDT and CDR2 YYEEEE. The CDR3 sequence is CASKTGTDTQYF. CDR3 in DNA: TGTGCCAGCAAAACAGGGACAGATACGCAGTATTTT.

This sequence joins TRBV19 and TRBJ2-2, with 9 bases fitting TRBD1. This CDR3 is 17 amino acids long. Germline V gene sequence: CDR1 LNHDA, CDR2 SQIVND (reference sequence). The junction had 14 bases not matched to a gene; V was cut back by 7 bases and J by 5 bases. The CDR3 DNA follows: TGTGCCAGTATCGGACCCTTGGGACAGGGTGGGACCGGGGAGCTGTTTTTT. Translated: CASIGPLGQGGTGELFF. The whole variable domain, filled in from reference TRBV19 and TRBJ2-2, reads DGGITQSPKYLFRKEGQNVTLSCEQNLNHDAMYWYRQDPGQGLRLIYYSQIVNDFQKGDIAEGYSVSREKKESFPLTVTSAQKNPTAFYLCASIGPLGQGGTGELFFGEGSRLTVL.

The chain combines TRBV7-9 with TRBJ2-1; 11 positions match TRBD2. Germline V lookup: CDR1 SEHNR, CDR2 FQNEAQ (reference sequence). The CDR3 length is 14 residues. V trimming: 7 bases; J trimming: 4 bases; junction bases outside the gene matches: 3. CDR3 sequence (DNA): TGTGCCAGCACCGGGACTAGCGGTTACAATGAGCAGTTCTTC. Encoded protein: CASTGTSGYNEQFF. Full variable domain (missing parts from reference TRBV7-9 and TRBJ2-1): DTGVSQNPRHKITKRGQNVTFRCDPISEHNRLYWYRQTLGQGPEFLTYFQNEAQLEKSRLLSDRFSAERPKGSFSTLEIQRTEQGDSAMYLCASTGTSGYNEQFFGPGTRLTVL.

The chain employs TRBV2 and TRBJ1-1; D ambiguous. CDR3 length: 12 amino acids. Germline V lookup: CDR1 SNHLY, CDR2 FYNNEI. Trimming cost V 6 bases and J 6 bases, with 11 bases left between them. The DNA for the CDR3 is TGTGCCAGCAGGAGCCCTGCGCCTGAAGCTTTCTTT. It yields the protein CASRSPAPEAFF. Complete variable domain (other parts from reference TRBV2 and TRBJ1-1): EPEVTQTPSHQVTQMGQEVILRCVPISNHLYFYWYRQILGQKVEFLVSFYNNEISEKSEIFDDQFSVERPDGSNFTLKIRSTKLEDSAMYFCASRSPAPEAFFGQGTRLTVV.

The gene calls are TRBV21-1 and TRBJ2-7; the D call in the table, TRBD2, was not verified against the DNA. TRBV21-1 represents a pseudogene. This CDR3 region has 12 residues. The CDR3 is CASTSCCYEQYF. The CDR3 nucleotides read TGTGCCAGCACTTCCTGTTGTTACGAGCAGTACTTC.

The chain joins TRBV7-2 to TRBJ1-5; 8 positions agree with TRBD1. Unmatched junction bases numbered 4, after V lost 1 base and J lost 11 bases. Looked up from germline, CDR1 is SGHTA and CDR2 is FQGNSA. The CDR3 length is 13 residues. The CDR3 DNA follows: TGTGCCAGCAGCTTAGAGCAGGACAGGGCCCAGCATTTT. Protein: CASSLEQDRAQHF. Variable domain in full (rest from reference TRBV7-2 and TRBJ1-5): GAGVSQSPSNKVTEKGKDVELRCDPISGHTALYWYRQSLGQGLEFLIYFQGNSAPDKSGLPSDRFSAERTGGSVSTLTIQRTQQEDSAVYLCASSLEQDRAQHFGDGTRLSIL.

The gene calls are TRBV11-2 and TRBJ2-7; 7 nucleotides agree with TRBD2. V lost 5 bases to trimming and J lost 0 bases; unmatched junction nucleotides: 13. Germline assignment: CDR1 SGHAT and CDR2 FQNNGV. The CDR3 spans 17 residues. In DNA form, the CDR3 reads TGTGCCAGCAGCCGCGTAAGCGGGACGAGGAGCTCCTACGAGCAGTACTTC. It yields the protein CASSRVSGTRSSYEQYF.

CDR3 in DNA: TGTGCCAGCAGCTTAGACTCGGACTGGGGGAGGGCGTCTCCAGATACGCAGTATTTT. Translating gives CASSLDSDWGRASPDTQYF. This rearrangement joins TRBV7-9 to TRBJ2-3; 7 bases line up with TRBD2. The V gene's germline CDR1 is SEHNR and CDR2 FQNEAQ (reference sequence). Losses at the gene ends were 1 base for V and 4 bases for J; bases not matched to a gene: 17. The CDR3 contains 19 residues.

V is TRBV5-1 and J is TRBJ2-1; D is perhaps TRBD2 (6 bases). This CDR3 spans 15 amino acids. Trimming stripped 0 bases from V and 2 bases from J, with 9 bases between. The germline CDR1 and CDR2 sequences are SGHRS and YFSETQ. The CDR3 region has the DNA TGCGCCAGCAGCTTGGGGGGGGAACCCTACAATGAGCAGTTCTTC. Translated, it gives CASSLGGEPYNEQFF.

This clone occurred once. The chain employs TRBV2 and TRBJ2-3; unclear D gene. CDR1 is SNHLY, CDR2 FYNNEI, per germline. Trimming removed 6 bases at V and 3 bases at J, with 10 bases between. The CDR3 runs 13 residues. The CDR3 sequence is CASRGKGTDTQYF. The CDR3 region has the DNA TGTGCCAGCAGGGGGAAGGGAACAGATACGCAGTATTTT.

CDR3 in DNA: TGTGCCAGCGGGGGTGCCATGAACACTGAAGCTTTCTTT. This codes for CASGGAMNTEAFF. The chain uses TRBV12-3 or TRBV12-4 and TRBJ1-1, with a tentative D call TRBD1 (5 bases). The CDR3 extends over 13 amino acids. V lost 8 bases and J lost 0, with 10 bases in between.

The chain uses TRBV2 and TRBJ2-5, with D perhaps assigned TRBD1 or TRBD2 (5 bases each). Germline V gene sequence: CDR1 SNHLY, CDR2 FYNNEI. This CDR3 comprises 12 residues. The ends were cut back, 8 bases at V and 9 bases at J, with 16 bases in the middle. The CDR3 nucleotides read TGTGCCAGCCTGCTGGGGGTAGGCGCCCAGTACTTC. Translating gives CASLLGVGAQYF.

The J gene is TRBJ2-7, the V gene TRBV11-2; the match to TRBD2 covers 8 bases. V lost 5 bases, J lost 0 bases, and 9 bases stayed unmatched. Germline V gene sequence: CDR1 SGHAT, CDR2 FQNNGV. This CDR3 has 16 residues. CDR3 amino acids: CASSQRGGRSSYEQYF. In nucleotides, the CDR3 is TGTGCCAGCAGCCAACGGGGCGGGAGGAGCTCCTACGAGCAGTACTTC.

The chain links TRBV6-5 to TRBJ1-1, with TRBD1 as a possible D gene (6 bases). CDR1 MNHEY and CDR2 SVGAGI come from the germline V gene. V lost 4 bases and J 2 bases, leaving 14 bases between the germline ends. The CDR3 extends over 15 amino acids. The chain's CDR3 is CASSSNLQGNTEAFF. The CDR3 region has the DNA TGTGCCAGCAGTTCGAACCTACAGGGCAACACTGAAGCTTTCTTT.

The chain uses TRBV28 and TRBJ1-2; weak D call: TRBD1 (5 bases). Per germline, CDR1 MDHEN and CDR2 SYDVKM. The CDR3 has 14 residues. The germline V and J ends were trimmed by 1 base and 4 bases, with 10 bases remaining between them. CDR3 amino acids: CASSLFTGVYGYTF. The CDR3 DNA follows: TGTGCCAGCAGTTTATTCACAGGCGTCTATGGCTACACCTTC.

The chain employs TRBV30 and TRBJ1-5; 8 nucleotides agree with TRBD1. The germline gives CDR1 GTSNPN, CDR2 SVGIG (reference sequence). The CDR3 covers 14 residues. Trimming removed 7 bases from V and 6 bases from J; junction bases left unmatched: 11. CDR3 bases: TGTGCCTTTAGCCGGACAGGGATCGGTCAGCCCCAGCATTTT. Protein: CAFSRTGIGQPQHF.

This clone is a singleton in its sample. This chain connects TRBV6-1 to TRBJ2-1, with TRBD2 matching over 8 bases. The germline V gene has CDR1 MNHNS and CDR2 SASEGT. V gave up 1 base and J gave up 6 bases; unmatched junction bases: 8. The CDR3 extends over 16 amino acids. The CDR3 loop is CASSEVPAGVPNEQFF. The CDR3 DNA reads TGTGCCAGCAGTGAAGTTCCAGCGGGAGTCCCCAATGAGCAGTTCTTC.

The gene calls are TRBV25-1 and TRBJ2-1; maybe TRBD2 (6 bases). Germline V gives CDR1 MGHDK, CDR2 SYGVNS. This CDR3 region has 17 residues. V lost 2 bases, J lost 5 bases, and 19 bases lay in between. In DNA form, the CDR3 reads TGTGCCAGCAGTGAAAACAAGGGCGGGAATTTTGACAATGAGCAGTTCTTC. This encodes CASSENKGGNFDNEQFF. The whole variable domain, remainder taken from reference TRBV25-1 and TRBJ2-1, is EADIYQTPRYLVIGTGKKITLECSQTMGHDKMYWYQQDPGMELHLIHYSYGVNSTEKGDLSSESTVSRIRTEHFPLTLESARPSHTSQYLCASSENKGGNFDNEQFFGPGTRLTVL.

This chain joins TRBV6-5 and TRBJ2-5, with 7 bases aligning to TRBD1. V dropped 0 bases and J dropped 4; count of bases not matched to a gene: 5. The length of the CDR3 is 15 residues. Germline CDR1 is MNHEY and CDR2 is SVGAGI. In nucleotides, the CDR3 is TGTGCCAGCAGTTACTCTTTACAGGGGCGAGAGACCCAGTACTTC. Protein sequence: CASSYSLQGRETQYF.

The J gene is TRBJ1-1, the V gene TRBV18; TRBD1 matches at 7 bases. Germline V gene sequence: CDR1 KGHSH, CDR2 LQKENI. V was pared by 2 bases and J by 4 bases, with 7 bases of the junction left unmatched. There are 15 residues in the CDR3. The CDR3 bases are TGTGCCAGCTCACCAAGACAGGGAGGGACCACTGAAGCTTTCTTT. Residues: CASSPRQGGTTEAFF. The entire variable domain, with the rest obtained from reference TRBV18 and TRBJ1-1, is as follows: NAGVMQNPRHLVRRRGQEARLRCSPMKGHSHVYWYRQLPEEGLKFMVYLQKENIIDESGMPKERFSAEFPKEGPSILRIQQVVRGDSAAYFCASSPRQGGTTEAFFGQGTRLTVV.

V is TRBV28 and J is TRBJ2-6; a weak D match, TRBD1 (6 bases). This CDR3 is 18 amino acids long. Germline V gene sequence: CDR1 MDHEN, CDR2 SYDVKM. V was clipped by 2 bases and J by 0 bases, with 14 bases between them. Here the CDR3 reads CASSLRGQSSSGANVLTF. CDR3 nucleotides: TGTGCCAGCAGTTTAAGGGGACAAAGTAGCTCTGGGGCCAACGTCCTGACTTTC.

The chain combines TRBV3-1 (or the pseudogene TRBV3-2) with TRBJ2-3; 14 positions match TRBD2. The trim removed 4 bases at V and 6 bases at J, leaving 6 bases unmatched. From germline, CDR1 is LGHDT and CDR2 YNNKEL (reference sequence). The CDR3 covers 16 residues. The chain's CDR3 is CASSPPGTSGSDTQYF. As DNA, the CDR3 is TGTGCCAGCAGCCCCCCCGGGACTAGCGGGAGTGATACGCAGTATTTT.

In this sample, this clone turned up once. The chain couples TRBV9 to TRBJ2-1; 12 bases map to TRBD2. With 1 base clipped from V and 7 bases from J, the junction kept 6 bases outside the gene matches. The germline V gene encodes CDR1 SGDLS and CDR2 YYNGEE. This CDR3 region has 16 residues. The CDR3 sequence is CASSVQTSGSWNEQFF. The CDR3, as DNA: TGTGCCAGCAGCGTACAGACTAGCGGGAGCTGGAATGAGCAGTTCTTC.

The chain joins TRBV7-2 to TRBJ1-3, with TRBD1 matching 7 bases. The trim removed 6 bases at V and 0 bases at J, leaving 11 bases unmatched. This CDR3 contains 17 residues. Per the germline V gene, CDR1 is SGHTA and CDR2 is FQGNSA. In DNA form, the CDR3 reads TGTGCCAGCAGTTTTCCGCCGGGACAGCGCTCTGGAAACACCATATATTTT. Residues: CASSFPPGQRSGNTIYF.